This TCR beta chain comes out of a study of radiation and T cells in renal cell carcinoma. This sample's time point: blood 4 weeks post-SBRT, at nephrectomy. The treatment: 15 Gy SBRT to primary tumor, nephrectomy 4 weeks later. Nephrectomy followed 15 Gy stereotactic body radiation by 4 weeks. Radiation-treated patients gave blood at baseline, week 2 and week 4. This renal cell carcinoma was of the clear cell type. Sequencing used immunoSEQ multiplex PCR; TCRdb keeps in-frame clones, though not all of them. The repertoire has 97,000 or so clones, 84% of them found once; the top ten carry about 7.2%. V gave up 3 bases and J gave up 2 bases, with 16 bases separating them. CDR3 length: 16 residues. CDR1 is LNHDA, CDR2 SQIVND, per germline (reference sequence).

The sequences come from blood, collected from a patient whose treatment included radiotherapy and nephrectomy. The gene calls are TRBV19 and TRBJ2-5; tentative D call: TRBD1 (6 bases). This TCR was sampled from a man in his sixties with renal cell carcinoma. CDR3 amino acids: CASSIGLGTPQETQYF. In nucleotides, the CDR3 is TGTGCCAGTAGTATCGGACTCGGGACACCTCAAGAGACCCAGTACTTC.